A selection of T cell receptor beta chains follows, all from one sample in a study of technical replicates of blood from several donors. TCRdb's table, derived via immunoSEQ multiplex PCR, lists solely in-frame clones and lacks some. The sample lists over 50,000 clones, approximately 94% occurring once. The sequencing input was T cells isolated from PBMCs. All receptors come from a human donor in good health. Both conserved end residues are part of each CDR3. A D gene is named only where the DNA matches it firmly. Clone sizes are given selectively: once, few, many, or a class where the clone is expanded.

j_call clone_size d_call v_call cdr3_nt cdr3_aa
TRBJ2-7 . TRBD2 TRBV5-6 TGTGCCAGCAGCTTGGTAGGACTAGCGGGCCGCTCCTACGAGCAGTACTTC CASSLVGLAGRSYEQYF
TRBJ2-5 . TRBD2 TRBV7-9 TGTGCCAGCAGCCCAGGGACTAGCGGGAGGGGAGTAGAGACCCAGTACTTC CASSPGTSGRGVETQYF
TRBJ2-4 . . TRBV12-5 TGTGCTAGTGGACTTACCGGGTCGCCAAAAAACATTCAGTACTTC CASGLTGSPKNIQYF
TRBJ2-5 . . TRBV6-5 TGTGCCAGCAGTTACTCTACAATGATACAAGAGACCCAGTACTTC CASSYSTMIQETQYF
TRBJ1-1 . . TRBV6-5 TGTGCCAGCGGGGGCAACCCAAACACTGAAGCTTTCTTT CASGGNPNTEAFF
TRBJ2-5 . . TRBV28 TGTGCCAGCAGTGAGACGCTGGTAGCGCGAGCCATCCAAGAGACCCAGTACTTC CASSETLVARAIQETQYF
TRBJ2-1 once . TRBV6-5 TGTGCCCTTGGCAGGGCCAATGAGCAGTTCTTC CALGRANEQFF
TRBJ1-5 . TRBD1 TRBV28 TGTGCCAGCAGTCCCGCCAGGGGGACAGGCAATCAGCCCCAGCATTTT CASSPARGTGNQPQHF
TRBJ2-2 once . TRBV9 TGTGCCAGCAGCGTAGCGGGCGGGGAGCTGTTTTTT CASSVAGGELFF
TRBJ2-7 . TRBD1 TRBV5-1 TGCGCCAGCAGCTTGGGGGACAGGGGCCCTTACGAGCAGTACTTC CASSLGDRGPYEQYF